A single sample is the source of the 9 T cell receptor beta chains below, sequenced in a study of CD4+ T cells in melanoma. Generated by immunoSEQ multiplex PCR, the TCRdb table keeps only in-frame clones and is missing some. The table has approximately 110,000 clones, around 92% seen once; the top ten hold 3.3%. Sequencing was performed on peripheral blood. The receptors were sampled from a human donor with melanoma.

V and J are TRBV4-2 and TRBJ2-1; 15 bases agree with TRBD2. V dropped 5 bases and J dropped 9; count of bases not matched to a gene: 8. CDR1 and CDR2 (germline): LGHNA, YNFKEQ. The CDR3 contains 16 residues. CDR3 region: CASSAWTSGRAPEQFF. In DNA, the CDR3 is TGTGCCAGCAGCGCCTGGACTAGCGGGAGGGCCCCTGAGCAGTTCTTC.

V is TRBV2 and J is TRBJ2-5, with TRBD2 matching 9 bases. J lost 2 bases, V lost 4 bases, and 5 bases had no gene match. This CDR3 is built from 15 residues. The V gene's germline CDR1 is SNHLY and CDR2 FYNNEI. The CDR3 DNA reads TGTGCCAGCAGTGGGTGGCGGGGGGGTCAAGAGACCCAGTACTTC. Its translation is CASSGWRGGQETQYF.

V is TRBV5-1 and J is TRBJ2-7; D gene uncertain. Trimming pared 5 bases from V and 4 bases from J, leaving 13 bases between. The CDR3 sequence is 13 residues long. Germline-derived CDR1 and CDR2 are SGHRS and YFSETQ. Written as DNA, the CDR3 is TGCGCCAGCAGTTCCGGTCTTCGTTACGAGCAGTACTTC. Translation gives CASSSGLRYEQYF.

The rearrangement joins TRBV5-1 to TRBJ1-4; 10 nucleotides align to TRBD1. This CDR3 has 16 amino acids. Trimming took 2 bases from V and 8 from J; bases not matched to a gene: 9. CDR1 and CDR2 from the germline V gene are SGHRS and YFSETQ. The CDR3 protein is CASSFLPGQGSEKLFF. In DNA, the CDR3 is TGCGCCAGCAGCTTCCTTCCGGGACAGGGGAGCGAAAAACTGTTTTTT.

The CDR3: CASSLGPSGRIRPYEQYF. CDR3 coding DNA: TGTGCCAGCAGCTTAGGCCCTAGCGGGAGAATAAGGCCCTACGAGCAGTACTTC. The chain combines TRBV7-3 with TRBJ2-7, with 10 nucleotides matching TRBD2. Trimming at V came to 2 bases and at J to 2 bases, leaving 12 bases not matched to a gene. This CDR3 contains 18 residues. Germline CDR1 reads SGHTA; CDR2 reads FQGTGA.

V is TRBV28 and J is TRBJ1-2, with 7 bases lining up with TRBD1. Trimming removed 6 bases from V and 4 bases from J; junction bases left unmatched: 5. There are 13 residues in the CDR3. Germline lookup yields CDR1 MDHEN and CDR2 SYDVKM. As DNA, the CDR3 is TGTGCCAGCAGCTTGGACAGGACCTATGGCTACACCTTC. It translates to CASSLDRTYGYTF.

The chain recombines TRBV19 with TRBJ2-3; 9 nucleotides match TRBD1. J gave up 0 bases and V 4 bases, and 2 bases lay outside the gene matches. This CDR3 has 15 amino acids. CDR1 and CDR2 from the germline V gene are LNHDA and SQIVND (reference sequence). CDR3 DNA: TGTGCCAGTAGTAGGACAGGGGTGAGCACAGATACGCAGTATTTT. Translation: CASSRTGVSTDTQYF.

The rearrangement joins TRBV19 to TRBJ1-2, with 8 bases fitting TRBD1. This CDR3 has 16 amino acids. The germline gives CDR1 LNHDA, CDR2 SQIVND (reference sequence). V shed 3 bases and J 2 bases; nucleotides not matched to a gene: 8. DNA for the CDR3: TGTGCCAGTAGTATGATACTGAGACAGGGGAACTATGGCTACACCTTC. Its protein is CASSMILRQGNYGYTF.

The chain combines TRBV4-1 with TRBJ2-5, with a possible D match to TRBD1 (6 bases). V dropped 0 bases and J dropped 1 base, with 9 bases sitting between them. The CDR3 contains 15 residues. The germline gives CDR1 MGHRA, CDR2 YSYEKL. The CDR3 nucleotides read TGCGCCAGCAGCCAAGAAGGGGACATCCAAGAGACCCAGTACTTC. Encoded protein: CASSQEGDIQETQYF.